This T cell receptor (beta chain) is from a study of spatial heterogeneity in lung cancer. Overall study: Alpha-chain sequences were detected in numbers that were consistently lower than beta-chain sequences.

The time point was: sample taken at primary tumor resection. The input material, whole RNA from tumor, nontumor lung or frozen PBMC, was sequenced unsorted. The donors were 72 patients with non-small cell lung cancer that was early-stage and untreated. This CDR3 is built from 14 residues. Germline assignment: CDR1 KGHSH and CDR2 LQKENI. Trimming took 2 bases from V and 0 from J, leaving 7 bases between them. Each molecule of TCR cDNA was tagged with one unique molecular identifier. One entry per CDR3 protein, called by TCRdb with MiXCR from the 5' RACE reads. This sample has roughly 91,000 distinct CDR3 sequences; more than 15% occur once, and the top ten carry 5.5% to 7%.

The chain carries TRBV18 and TRBJ1-1, with D tentatively TRBD1 (5 bases). This TCR was sampled from a male donor with early-stage non-small cell lung cancer. The material sequenced was PBMCs, taken at surgery. The CDR3 sequence is CASSPGTLNTEAFF. Here the CDR3 DNA reads TGTGCCAGCTCACCAGGGACCCTGAACACTGAAGCTTTCTTT. The full variable domain, with the rest looked up from reference TRBV18 and TRBJ1-1, is NAGVMQNPRHLVRRRGQEARLRCSPMKGHSHVYWYRQLPEEGLKFMVYLQKENIIDESGMPKERFSAEFPKEGPSILRIQQVVRGDSAAYFCASSPGTLNTEAFFGQGTRLTVV.